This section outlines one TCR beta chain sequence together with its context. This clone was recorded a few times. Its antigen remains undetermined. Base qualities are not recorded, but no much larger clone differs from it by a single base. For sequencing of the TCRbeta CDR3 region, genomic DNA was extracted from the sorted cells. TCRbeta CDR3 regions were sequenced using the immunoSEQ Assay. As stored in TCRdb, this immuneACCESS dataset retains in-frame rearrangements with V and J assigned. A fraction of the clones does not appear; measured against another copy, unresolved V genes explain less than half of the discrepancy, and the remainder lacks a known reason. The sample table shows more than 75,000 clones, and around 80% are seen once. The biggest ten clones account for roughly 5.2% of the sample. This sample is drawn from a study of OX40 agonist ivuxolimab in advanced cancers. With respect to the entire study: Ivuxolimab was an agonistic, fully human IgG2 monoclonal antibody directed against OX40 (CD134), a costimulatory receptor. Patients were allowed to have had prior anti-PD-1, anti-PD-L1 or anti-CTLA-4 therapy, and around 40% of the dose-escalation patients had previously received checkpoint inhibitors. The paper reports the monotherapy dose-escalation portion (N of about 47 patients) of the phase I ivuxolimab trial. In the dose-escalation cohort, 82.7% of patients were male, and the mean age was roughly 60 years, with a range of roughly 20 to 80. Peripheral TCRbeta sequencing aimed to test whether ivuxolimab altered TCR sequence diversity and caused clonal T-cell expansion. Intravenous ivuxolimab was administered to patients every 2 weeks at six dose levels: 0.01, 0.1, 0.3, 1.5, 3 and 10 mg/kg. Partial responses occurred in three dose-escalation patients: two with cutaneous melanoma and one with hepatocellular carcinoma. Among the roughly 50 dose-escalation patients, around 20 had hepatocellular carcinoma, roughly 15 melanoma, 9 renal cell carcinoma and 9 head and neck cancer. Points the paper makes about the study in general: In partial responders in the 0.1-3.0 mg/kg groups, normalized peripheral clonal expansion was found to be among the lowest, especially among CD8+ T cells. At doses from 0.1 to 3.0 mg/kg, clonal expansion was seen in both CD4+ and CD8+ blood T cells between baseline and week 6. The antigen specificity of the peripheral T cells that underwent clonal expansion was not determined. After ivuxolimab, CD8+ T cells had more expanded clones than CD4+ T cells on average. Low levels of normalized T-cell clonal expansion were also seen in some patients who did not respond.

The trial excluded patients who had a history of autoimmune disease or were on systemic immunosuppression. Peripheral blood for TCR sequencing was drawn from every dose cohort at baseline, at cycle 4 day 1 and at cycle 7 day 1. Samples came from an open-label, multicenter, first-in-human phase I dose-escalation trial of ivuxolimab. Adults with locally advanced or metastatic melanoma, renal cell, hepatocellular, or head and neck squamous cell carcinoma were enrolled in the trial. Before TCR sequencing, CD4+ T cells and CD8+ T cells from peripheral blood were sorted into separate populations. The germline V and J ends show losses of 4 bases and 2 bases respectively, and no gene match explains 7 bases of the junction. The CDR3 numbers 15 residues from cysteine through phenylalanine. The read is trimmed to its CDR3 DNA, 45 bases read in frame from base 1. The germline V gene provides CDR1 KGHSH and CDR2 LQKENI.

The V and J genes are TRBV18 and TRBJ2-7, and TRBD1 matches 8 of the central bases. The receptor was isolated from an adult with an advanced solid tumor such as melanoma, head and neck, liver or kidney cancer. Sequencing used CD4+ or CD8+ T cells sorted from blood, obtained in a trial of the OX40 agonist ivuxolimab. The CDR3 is CASSQTDRGPYEQYF. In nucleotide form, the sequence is TGTGCCAGCTCACAAACAGACAGGGGCCCCTACGAGCAGTACTTC.